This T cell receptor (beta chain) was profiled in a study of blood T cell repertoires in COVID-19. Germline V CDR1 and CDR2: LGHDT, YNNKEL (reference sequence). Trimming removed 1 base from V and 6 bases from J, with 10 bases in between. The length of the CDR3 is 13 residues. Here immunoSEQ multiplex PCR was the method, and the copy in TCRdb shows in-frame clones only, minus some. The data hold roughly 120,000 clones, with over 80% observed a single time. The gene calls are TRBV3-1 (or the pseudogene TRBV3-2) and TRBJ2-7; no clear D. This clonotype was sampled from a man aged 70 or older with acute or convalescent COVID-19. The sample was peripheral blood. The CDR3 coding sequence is TGTGCCAGCAGCCAAGTTGGCCAAAGCGAGCAGTACTTC. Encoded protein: CASSQVGQSEQYF.